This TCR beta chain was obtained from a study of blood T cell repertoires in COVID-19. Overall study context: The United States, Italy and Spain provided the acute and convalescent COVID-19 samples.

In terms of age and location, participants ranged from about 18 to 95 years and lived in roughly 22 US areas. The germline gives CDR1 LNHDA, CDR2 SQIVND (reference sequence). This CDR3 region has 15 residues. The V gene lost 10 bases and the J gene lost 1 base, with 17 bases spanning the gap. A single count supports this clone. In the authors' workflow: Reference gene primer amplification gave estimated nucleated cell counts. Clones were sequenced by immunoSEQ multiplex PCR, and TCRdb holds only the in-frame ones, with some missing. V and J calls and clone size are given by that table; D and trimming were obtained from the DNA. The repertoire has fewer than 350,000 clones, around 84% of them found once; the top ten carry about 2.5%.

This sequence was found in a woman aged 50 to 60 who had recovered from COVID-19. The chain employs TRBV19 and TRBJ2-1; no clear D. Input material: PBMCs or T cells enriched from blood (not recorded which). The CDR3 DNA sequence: TGTGCCACCGGGTCCGAGTTGAAGTCCTACAATGAGCAGTTCTTC. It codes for CATGSELKSYNEQFF.